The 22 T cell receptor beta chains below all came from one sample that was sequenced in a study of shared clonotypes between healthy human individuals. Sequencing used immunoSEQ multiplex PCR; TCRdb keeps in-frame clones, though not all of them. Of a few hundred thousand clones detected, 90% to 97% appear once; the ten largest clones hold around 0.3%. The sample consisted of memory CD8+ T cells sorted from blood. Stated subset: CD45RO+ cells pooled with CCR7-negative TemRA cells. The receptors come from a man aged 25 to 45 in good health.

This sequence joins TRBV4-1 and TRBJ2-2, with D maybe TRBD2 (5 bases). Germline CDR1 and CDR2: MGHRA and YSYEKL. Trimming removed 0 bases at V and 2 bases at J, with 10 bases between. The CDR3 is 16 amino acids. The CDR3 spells CASSQERLANTGELFF. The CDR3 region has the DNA TGCGCCAGCAGCCAAGAGCGGCTAGCTAACACCGGGGAGCTGTTTTTT.

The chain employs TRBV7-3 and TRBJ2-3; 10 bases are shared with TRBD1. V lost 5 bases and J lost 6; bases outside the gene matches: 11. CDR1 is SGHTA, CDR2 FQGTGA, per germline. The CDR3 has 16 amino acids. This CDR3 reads CASSRNGGTGADTQYF. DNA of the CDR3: TGTGCCAGCAGCCGTAACGGGGGGACAGGGGCCGATACGCAGTATTTT.

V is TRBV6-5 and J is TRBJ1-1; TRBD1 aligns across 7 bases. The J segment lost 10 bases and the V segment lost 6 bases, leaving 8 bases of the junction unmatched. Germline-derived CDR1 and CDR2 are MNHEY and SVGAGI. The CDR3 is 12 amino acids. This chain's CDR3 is CASSLDRVVAFF. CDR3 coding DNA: TGTGCCAGCAGCCTCGACAGGGTGGTAGCTTTCTTT.

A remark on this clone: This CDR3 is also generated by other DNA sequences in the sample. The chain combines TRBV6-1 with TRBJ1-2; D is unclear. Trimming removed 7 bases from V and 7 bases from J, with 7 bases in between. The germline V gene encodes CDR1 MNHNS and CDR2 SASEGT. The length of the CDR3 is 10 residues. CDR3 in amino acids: CASTGFGYTF. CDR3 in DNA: TGTGCCAGCACGGGTTTTGGCTACACCTTC.

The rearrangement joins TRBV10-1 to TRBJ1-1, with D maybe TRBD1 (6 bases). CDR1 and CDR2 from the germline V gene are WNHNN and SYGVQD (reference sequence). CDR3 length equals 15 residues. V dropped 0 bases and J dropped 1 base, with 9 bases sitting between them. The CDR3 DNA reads TGCGCCAGCAGTGAGTCCCGGGGGCCGAACACTGAAGCTTTCTTT. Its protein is CASSESRGPNTEAFF.

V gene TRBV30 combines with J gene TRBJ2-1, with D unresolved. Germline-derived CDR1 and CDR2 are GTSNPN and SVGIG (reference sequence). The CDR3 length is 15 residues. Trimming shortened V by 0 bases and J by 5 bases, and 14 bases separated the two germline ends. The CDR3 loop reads CAWSVPPTTNNEQFF. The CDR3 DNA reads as TGTGCCTGGAGTGTACCCCCTACGACCAACAATGAGCAGTTCTTC.

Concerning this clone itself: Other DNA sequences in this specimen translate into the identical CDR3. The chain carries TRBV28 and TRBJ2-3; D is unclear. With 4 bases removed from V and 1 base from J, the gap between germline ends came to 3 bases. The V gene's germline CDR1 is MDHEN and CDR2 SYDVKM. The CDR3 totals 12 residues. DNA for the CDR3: TGTGCCAGCAGTTCCGGCACAGATACGCAGTATTTT. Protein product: CASSSGTDTQYF.

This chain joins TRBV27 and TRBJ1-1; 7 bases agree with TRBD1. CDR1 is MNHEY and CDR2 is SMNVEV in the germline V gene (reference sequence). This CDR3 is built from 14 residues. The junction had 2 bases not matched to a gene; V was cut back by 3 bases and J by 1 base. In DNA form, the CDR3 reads TGTGCCAGCAGTTTTACAGGGGCGAACACTGAAGCTTTCTTT. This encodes CASSFTGANTEAFF.

CDR3 in DNA: TGTGCCAGCAGACAGGAACTAGTATCCTACGAGCAGTACTTC. Its protein is CASRQELVSYEQYF. The chain has TRBV2 and TRBJ2-7; D possibly matches TRBD1 or TRBD2 (5 bases each). Trimming stripped 6 bases from V and 1 base from J, with 13 bases between. The germline V gene has CDR1 SNHLY and CDR2 FYNNEI. The CDR3 sequence is 14 residues long.

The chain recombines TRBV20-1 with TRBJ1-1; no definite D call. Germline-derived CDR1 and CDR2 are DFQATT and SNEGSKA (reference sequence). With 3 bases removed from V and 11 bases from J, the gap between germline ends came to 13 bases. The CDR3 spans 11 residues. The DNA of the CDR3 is TGCAGTGCTAGGACGGCCTCATCGGCTTTCTTT. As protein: CSARTASSAFF.

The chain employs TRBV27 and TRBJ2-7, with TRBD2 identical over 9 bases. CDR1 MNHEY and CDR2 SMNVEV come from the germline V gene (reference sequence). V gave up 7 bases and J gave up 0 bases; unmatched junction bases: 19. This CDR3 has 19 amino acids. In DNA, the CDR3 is TGTGCCAGCATGGGTAGCGGGAGAAGAGGGGGGATACGCTCCTACGAGCAGTACTTC. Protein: CASMGSGRRGGIRSYEQYF.

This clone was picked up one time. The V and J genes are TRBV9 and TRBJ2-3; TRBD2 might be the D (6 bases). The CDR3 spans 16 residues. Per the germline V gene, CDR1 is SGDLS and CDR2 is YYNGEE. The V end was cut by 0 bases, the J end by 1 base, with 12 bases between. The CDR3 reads CASSVGRAGGTDTQYF. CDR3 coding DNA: TGTGCCAGCAGCGTAGGGAGGGCCGGAGGCACAGATACGCAGTATTTT.

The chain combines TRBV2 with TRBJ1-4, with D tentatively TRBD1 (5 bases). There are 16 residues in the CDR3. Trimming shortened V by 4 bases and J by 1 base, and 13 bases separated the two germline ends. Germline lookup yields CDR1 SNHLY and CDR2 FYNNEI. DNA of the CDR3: TGTGCCAGCAGTGGGACAACGGAGGGAACTAATGAAAAACTGTTTTTT. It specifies CASSGTTEGTNEKLFF.

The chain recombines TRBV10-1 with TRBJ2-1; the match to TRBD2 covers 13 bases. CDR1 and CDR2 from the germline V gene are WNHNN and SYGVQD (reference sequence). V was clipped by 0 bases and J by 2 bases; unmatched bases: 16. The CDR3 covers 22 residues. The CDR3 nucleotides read TGCGCCAGCAGTGAGTCGAGAACCCCGGGACTAGCGGGACGCTTCACCTACAATGAGCAGTTCTTC. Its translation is CASSESRTPGLAGRFTYNEQFF.

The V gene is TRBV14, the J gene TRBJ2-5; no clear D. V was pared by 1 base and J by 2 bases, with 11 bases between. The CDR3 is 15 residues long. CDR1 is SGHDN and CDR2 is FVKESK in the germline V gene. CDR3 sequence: CASSQVRALQETQYF. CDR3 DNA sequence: TGTGCCAGCAGCCAAGTTCGGGCCCTACAAGAGACCCAGTACTTC.

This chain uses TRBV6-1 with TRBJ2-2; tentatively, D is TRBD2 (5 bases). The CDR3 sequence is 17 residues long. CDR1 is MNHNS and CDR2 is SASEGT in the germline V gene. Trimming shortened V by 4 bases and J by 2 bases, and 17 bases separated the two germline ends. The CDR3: CASSVRGRGLNTGELFF. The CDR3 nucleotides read TGTGCCAGCAGTGTACGGGGTAGAGGTTTAAACACCGGGGAGCTGTTTTTT.

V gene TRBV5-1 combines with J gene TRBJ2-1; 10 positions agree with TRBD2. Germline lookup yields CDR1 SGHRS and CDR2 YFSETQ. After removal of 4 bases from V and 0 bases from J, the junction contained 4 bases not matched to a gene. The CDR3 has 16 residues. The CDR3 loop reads CASSIRTSGSYNEQFF. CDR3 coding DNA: TGCGCCAGCAGCATCCGGACTAGCGGCTCCTACAATGAGCAGTTCTTC.

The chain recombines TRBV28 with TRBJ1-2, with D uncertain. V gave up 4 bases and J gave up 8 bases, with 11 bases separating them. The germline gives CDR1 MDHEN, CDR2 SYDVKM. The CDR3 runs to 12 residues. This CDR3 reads CASSSINYGYTF. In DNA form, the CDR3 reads TGTGCCAGCAGTTCCATCAATTACGGCTACACCTTC.

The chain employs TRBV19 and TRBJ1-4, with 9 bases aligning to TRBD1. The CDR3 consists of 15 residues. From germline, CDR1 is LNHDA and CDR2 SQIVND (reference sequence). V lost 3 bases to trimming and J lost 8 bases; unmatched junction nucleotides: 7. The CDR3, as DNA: TGTGCCAGTAGTATTCTGGGACAGGGTAGGGAAAAACTGTTTTTT. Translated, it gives CASSILGQGREKLFF.

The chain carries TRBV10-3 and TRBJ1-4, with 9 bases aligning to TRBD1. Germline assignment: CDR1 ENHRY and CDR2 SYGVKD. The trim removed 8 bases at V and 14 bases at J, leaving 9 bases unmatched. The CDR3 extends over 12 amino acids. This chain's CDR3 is CAIGAGDRDLFF. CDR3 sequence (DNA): TGTGCCATCGGCGCCGGGGACAGGGACCTGTTTTTT.

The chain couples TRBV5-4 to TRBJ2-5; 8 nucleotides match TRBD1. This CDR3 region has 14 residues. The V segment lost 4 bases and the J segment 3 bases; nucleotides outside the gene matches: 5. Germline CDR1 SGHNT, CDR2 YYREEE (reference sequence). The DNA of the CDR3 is TGTGCCAGCAGCCTTGGGACAGGAGAAGAGACCCAGTACTTC. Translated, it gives CASSLGTGEETQYF. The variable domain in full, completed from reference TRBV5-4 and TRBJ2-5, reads ETGVTQSPTHLIKTRGQQVTLRCSSQSGHNTVSWYQQALGQGPQFIFQYYREEENGRGNFPPRFSGLQFPNYSSELNVNALELDDSALYLCASSLGTGEETQYFGPGTRLLVL.

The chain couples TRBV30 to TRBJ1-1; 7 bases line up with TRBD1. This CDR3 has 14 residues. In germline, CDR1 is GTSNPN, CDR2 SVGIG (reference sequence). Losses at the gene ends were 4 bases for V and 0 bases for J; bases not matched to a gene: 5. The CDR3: CAWNHRGLNTEAFF. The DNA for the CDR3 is TGTGCCTGGAATCACAGGGGATTGAACACTGAAGCTTTCTTT.